The 26 T cell receptor beta chains below all came from one sample that was sequenced in a study of blood T cell repertoires in COVID-19. The data were produced by immunoSEQ multiplex PCR, yet TCRdb's version contains in-frame clones alone and is incomplete. The sample records 150,000 to 200,000 clones, approximately 83% being singletons. Input material: peripheral blood. The receptor source for this set is a human donor with active or convalescent COVID-19. The donor label of this sample is uncertain.

The V and J genes are TRBV3-1 (or the pseudogene TRBV3-2) and TRBJ1-2; 8 nucleotides agree with TRBD1. The germline V gene has CDR1 LGHDT and CDR2 YNNKEL (reference sequence). The CDR3 loop spans 14 amino acids. The J segment lost 2 bases and the V segment lost 6 bases, leaving 5 bases of the junction unmatched. The DNA of the CDR3 is TGTGCCAGCAGTACAGACAGGGGCAACTATGGCTACACCTTC. Translated, it gives CASSTDRGNYGYTF.

The rearrangement joins TRBV28 to TRBJ1-2; D not resolved. Germline V gives CDR1 MDHEN, CDR2 SYDVKM. There are 13 residues in the CDR3. V lost 5 bases, J lost 2 bases, and 9 bases lay in between. CDR3 residues: CASSRSENYGYTF. In DNA, the CDR3 is TGTGCCAGCAGTAGAAGCGAGAACTATGGCTACACCTTC.

The chain recombines TRBV11-3 with TRBJ2-7; D not certain. CDR1 SGHNT and CDR2 YENEEA come from the germline V gene. V lost 0 bases and J 0 bases, leaving 6 bases between the germline ends. CDR3 length equals 14 residues. The CDR3, as DNA: TGTGCCAGCAGCTTAGATCCCCGCTCCTACGAGCAGTACTTC. Its translation: CASSLDPRSYEQYF.

The chain has TRBV11-2 and TRBJ2-2; TRBD2 aligns across 7 bases. Looked up from germline, CDR1 is SGHAT and CDR2 is FQNNGV. Trimming cost V 3 bases and J 5 bases; bases outside gene matches: 9. CDR3 length: 16 amino acids. This CDR3 reads CASSFAGRFRTGELFF. Written as DNA, the CDR3 is TGTGCCAGCAGCTTTGCCGGGAGGTTTCGTACCGGGGAGCTGTTTTTT.

V usage is TRBV25-1 and J usage is TRBJ2-3; the match to TRBD2 covers 7 bases. Germline lookup yields CDR1 MGHDK and CDR2 SYGVNS. J lost 3 bases, V lost 6 bases, and 0 bases had no gene match. This CDR3 has 12 residues. The CDR3 nucleotides are TGTGCCAGCAGAGCGGGGACAGATACGCAGTATTTT. This translates into CASRAGTDTQYF.

The chain has TRBV10-1 and TRBJ1-2, with 9 bases aligning to TRBD1. Trimming cost V 8 bases and J 6 bases; bases outside gene matches: 13. Germline-derived CDR1 and CDR2 are WNHNN and SYGVQD (reference sequence). The CDR3 spans 15 residues. The CDR3 DNA follows: TGCGCCAGCTGTACTATTTACAGGGGGCAAAATGGCTACACCTTC. Protein product: CASCTIYRGQNGYTF.

The chain has TRBV4-3 and TRBJ2-3, with 7 bases fitting TRBD1. The CDR3 runs 17 residues. Germline CDR1 LGHNA, CDR2 YSLEER. Germline trimming cut 4 bases from V and 0 bases from J; bases unmatched to any gene: 10. The CDR3: CASSPSGGYSSTDTQYF. In DNA form, the CDR3 reads TGCGCCAGCAGCCCCTCAGGGGGTTACTCTAGCACAGATACGCAGTATTTT.

The rearrangement uses TRBV5-1 and TRBJ2-7; the D gene is possibly TRBD1 (6 bases). CDR1 is SGHRS, CDR2 YFSETQ, per germline. The ends were cut back, 3 bases at V and 7 bases at J, with 26 bases in the middle. The CDR3 contains 17 residues. The CDR3 reads CASSSKLQGKNNREQYF. The CDR3 DNA follows: TGCGCCAGCAGCTCGAAGTTGCAGGGGAAAAACAATAGGGAGCAGTACTTC.

The chain employs TRBV6-6 and TRBJ2-5, with TRBD1 matching 10 bases. V lost 10 bases to trimming and J lost 2 bases; unmatched junction nucleotides: 4. This CDR3 region has 13 residues. Germline V gene lookup returns CDR1 MNHNY and CDR2 SVGAGI (reference sequence). The CDR3 DNA follows: TGTGCCACCGACAGGGGGCCACAAGAGACCCAGTACTTC. This codes for CATDRGPQETQYF.

Here the CDR3 DNA reads TGCGCCAGCAGCTTGGTGAGGGCCACTGAAGCTTTCTTT. Its translation: CASSLVRATEAFF. This rearrangement joins TRBV5-1 to TRBJ1-1; D is uncertain. The germline V and J ends were trimmed by 0 bases and 4 bases, with 7 bases remaining between them. This CDR3 region has 13 residues. Per the germline V gene, CDR1 is SGHRS and CDR2 is YFSETQ.

This clone was picked up a small number of times. V gene TRBV19 combines with J gene TRBJ1-4; 9 bases line up with TRBD1. V trimming: 4 bases; J trimming: 8 bases; junction bases outside the gene matches: 5. Germline CDR1 and CDR2: LNHDA and SQIVND (reference sequence). The CDR3 sequence is 14 residues long. CDR3 bases: TGTGCCAGTAGTACACAGGGGGCGATGGAAAAACTGTTTTTT. Its protein product is CASSTQGAMEKLFF.

This clone was seen more than once but under ten times. The rearrangement links TRBV29-1 to TRBJ2-7; D gene ambiguous. Germline V gene lookup returns CDR1 SQVTM and CDR2 ANQGSEA. V was trimmed by 4 bases and J by 4 bases, leaving 14 bases between them. This CDR3 has 13 amino acids. CDR3 in amino acids: CSVVSHSRYEQYF. CDR3 nucleotides: TGCAGCGTTGTGAGCCATAGCCGGTACGAGCAGTACTTC.

This sequence joins TRBV9 and TRBJ2-1, with D possibly TRBD2 on 6 matching bases. The CDR3 spans 12 residues. Germline V gene data show CDR1 as SGDLS and CDR2 as YYNGEE. Trimming removed 4 bases from V and 13 bases from J, with 15 bases in between. This CDR3 reads CASSPSGTPQFF. CDR3 bases: TGTGCCAGCAGCCCCTCCGGGACTCCACAGTTCTTC.

J is TRBJ2-3 and V is TRBV10-3; 9 bases fit TRBD2. The V gene's germline CDR1 is ENHRY and CDR2 SYGVKD. The CDR3 is 12 amino acids. The V and J ends lost 8 bases and 5 bases, in that order; junction bases with no gene match: 2. In DNA, the CDR3 is TGTGCCATCGGAGCGGGAGGAGATACGCAGTATTTT. Translating it yields CAIGAGGDTQYF.

This CDR3 is CATSDPRGALVFF. The CDR3, as DNA: TGTGCCACCAGTGATCCCCGGGGAGCGTTAGTGTTTTTT. V and J are TRBV24-1 and TRBJ2-2; perhaps TRBD2 as D (5 bases). The CDR3 is 13 amino acids. V was cut by 3 bases and J by 15 bases, with 16 bases left in between. Germline V gene sequence: CDR1 KGHDR, CDR2 SFDVKD.

The chain has TRBV6-2 or TRBV6-3 and TRBJ1-3; 8 positions match TRBD1. The V and J ends lost 5 bases and 4 bases, in that order; junction bases with no gene match: 13. This CDR3 has 17 residues. The germline V gene encodes CDR1 MNHEY and CDR2 SVGEGT. CDR3 sequence: CASSIKGQGPPGNTIYF. The CDR3 region has the DNA TGTGCCAGCAGTATCAAAGGACAGGGCCCCCCCGGAAACACCATATATTTT.

This rearrangement joins TRBV19 to TRBJ2-1, with TRBD2 matching over 10 bases. J lost 2 bases, V lost 6 bases, and 4 bases had no gene match. Germline CDR1 LNHDA, CDR2 SQIVND (reference sequence). This CDR3 is built from 15 residues. CDR3 loop: CASRTGTSAYNEQFF. The CDR3 DNA sequence: TGTGCCAGTAGGACAGGGACTAGCGCCTACAATGAGCAGTTCTTC.

The V call is TRBV5-4, the J call TRBJ2-1; 12 bases map to TRBD2. V was clipped by 2 bases and J by 9 bases; unmatched bases: 6. Per the germline V gene, CDR1 is SGHNT and CDR2 is YYREEE (reference sequence). The CDR3 totals 15 residues. The CDR3 region has the DNA TGTGCCAGCAGCTTCCGACTAGCGGGAGCCTCTGAGCAGTTCTTC. Translation gives CASSFRLAGASEQFF.

This clone turned up a few times. The chain combines TRBV28 with TRBJ2-1; 13 bases agree with TRBD2. Germline lookup yields CDR1 MDHEN and CDR2 SYDVKM. The CDR3 is 15 amino acids. V lost 6 bases to trimming and J lost 8 bases; unmatched junction nucleotides: 7. The CDR3 bases are TGTGCCAGCAGGCCAACTAGCGGGGGGGCTTATGAGCAGTTCTTC. Encoded protein: CASRPTSGGAYEQFF.

The rearrangement uses TRBV29-1 and TRBJ2-5; possibly TRBD1 for D (6 bases). Germline CDR1 and CDR2: SQVTM and ANQGSEA. V dropped 2 bases and J dropped 5 bases, with 15 bases sitting between them. This CDR3 spans 14 amino acids. CDR3 DNA sequence: TGCAGCGTTGAATGGCAGGCTAGGGGGGAGACCCAGTACTTC. It yields the protein CSVEWQARGETQYF.

V usage is TRBV7-6 and J usage is TRBJ1-2, with 7 bases that match TRBD1. This CDR3 is built from 14 residues. CDR1 is SGHVS and CDR2 is FNYEAQ in the germline V gene. With 5 bases clipped from V and 4 bases from J, the junction kept 7 bases outside the gene matches. The CDR3 nucleotides are TGTGCCAGCAGCCAAGGGGGGACAGCCTATGGCTACACCTTC. This sequence encodes CASSQGGTAYGYTF.

This clone was detected only a few times. The chain joins TRBV25-1 to TRBJ1-2, with 11 bases that match TRBD1. This CDR3 is 15 amino acids long. J was trimmed by 6 bases and V by 4 bases; bases with no gene match: 7. Germline CDR1 reads MGHDK; CDR2 reads SYGVNS. In DNA, the CDR3 is TGTGCCAGCAGTGGACCACCGGGACAGGGGGATGGCTACACCTTC. Encoded protein: CASSGPPGQGDGYTF.

The chain recombines TRBV3-1 (or the pseudogene TRBV3-2) with TRBJ1-1; D might be TRBD1 (5 bases). The germline CDR1 and CDR2 sequences are LGHDT and YNNKEL (reference sequence). The CDR3 loop spans 14 amino acids. Trimming left V 3 bases short and J 3 bases short, with 11 bases between. The CDR3 DNA is TGTGCCAGCAGCCACCAGGGCGGGGACACTGAAGCTTTCTTT. Translated, it gives CASSHQGGDTEAFF.

The chain employs TRBV3-1 (or the pseudogene TRBV3-2) and TRBJ2-7, with a tentative D call TRBD2 (7 bases). The CDR3 sequence is 17 residues long. Looked up from germline, CDR1 is LGHDT and CDR2 is YNNKEL (reference sequence). The V end lost 3 bases, the J end lost 4 bases, and 22 bases lay between the germline ends. DNA for the CDR3: TGTGCCAGCAGCCACTCTAGAGGGGGTGCGGGAGTTTACGAGCAGTACTTC. This gives the protein CASSHSRGGAGVYEQYF.

This chain joins TRBV2 and TRBJ2-5; TRBD2 agrees at 8 bases. Germline V CDR1 and CDR2: SNHLY, FYNNEI. Trimming at V came to 6 bases and at J to 1 base, leaving 1 base not matched to a gene. This CDR3 has 13 residues. CDR3 loop: CASRGLAQETQYF. The DNA for the CDR3 is TGTGCCAGCAGAGGACTAGCCCAAGAGACCCAGTACTTC.

The CDR3 sequence: CASSVFSEGELFF. CDR3 coding DNA: TGTGCCAGCAGCGTATTTTCGGAGGGGGAGCTGTTTTTT. V usage is TRBV9 and J usage is TRBJ2-2; D uncertain. Trimming removed 1 base at V and 8 bases at J, with 9 bases between. The CDR3 consists of 13 residues. From germline, CDR1 is SGDLS and CDR2 YYNGEE. Variable domain in full (rest from reference TRBV9 and TRBJ2-2): DSGVTQTPKHLITATGQRVTLRCSPRSGDLSVYWYQQSLDQGLQFLIQYYNGEERAKGNILERFSAQQFPDLHSELNLSSLELGDSALYFCASSVFSEGELFFGEGSRLTVL.